This TCR beta chain came from a study of shared clonotypes between healthy human individuals. General study findings and limits: Specimens sampled were limited to blood, with tissue repertoires likely differing. Since donors were few, the genetic and exposure-history diversity represented was limited.

Generated by immunoSEQ multiplex PCR, the TCRdb table keeps only in-frame clones and is missing some. Of 700,000 to 950,000 clones in the sample, approximately 96% are singletons; the top ten hold around 0.21%. Notes on this clone: The target antigen is unknown.

CD45RO negativity and positive selection for CCR7 defined naive CD8 cells, a population that excluded terminally differentiated effector memory CD45RA+ cells. The material sequenced was naive CD8+ T cells sorted from blood. The source of this sequence is a man under 40 in good health.

The CDR3 spells CSVEGLATSYNEQFF. CDR3 DNA sequence: TGCAGCGTTGAAGGACTAGCGACATCCTACAATGAGCAGTTCTTC. The chain employs TRBV29-1 and TRBJ2-1; 8 bases are a match to TRBD2. Germline lookup yields CDR1 SQVTM and CDR2 ANQGSEA. This CDR3 contains 15 residues. With V trimmed by 1 base and J by 1 base, 3 bases remained unmatched.